This TCR beta chain appears in the sequencing data of a study of cytomegalovirus exposure and HLA in healthy donors. This PCR relied on a set of 60 Vbeta primers and 13 Jbeta primers. TCRdb keeps only in-frame clones here, not all; method: immunoSEQ multiplex PCR. The repertoire consists of about 160,000 clones, with roughly 80% occurring once and the leading ten covering approximately 1.4%. Findings and caveats of the study: With further analysis later on, most CMV-associated TCR beta chains appeared HLA-restricted. High sensitivity and specificity were reportedly achieved when the classifier diagnosed cytomegalovirus status. In a later analysis, TCR beta V- and J-gene trimming was associated with a missense DCLRE1C variant.

In this sample, this clone turned up once. No antigen is known for it. Sequencing was done on a sample of PBMCs. The TCR comes from a man younger than 35 in good health and CMV-seronegative.

This chain's CDR3 is CASSYSVGTDTQYF. DNA for the CDR3: TGTGCCAGCAGTTACTCCGTCGGCACAGATACGCAGTATTTT. This chain uses TRBV6-6 with TRBJ2-3; D gene uncertain. Per germline, CDR1 MNHNY and CDR2 SVGAGI (reference sequence). The CDR3 covers 14 residues. V was trimmed by 0 bases and J by 1 base, leaving 5 bases between them.